The 4 T cell receptor beta chains given below trace back to one sample, sequenced in a study of Ad26.COV2.S vaccination and SARS-CoV-2 variants (dated by TCRdb to the early 2020s). Libraries came from the immunoSEQ multiplex PCR assay. TCRdb took this table from immuneACCESS and kept in-frame rearrangements with V and J called. Such tables lack part of the clones; where checked against another copy, unresolved V genes explain under half of the gap, and the rest is unexplained. Present in this sample are 300,000 to 350,000 clones, around 83% of which were seen just once. The ten largest make up 1.5% to 2.5% of the sample. The sample's treatment or condition, from its label and the paper: roughly 19 received Ad26.COV2.S at low or high dose, single or two shots; a few received placebo; per-sample allocation not given. For vaccine and placebo recipients, the sequenced repertoires came from samples collected on day 63 after the first injection.

Source: peripheral blood, taken in a trial of Ad26.COV2.S vaccine versus placebo. The source is a person between 18 and 65 years old who received the Ad26.COV2.S COVID-19 vaccine or a placebo.

The chain has TRBV10-3 and TRBJ2-7; unclear D gene. V was pared by 0 bases and J by 8 bases, with 11 bases between. The V gene's germline CDR1 is ENHRY and CDR2 SYGVKD. The CDR3 has 13 amino acids. CDR3 amino acids: CAISESDIRKQYF. In DNA, the CDR3 is TGTGCCATCAGTGAGTCTGACATCCGAAAGCAGTACTTC.

The V and J genes are TRBV30 and TRBJ1-1; 7 positions agree with TRBD1. After removal of 1 base from V and 10 bases from J, the junction contained 3 bases not matched to a gene. Germline lookup yields CDR1 GTSNPN and CDR2 SVGIG (reference sequence). The CDR3 runs 11 residues. The DNA of the CDR3 is TGTGCCTGGAGTGAGGGACAGACAGCTTTCTTT. Protein sequence: CAWSEGQTAFF.

The chain couples TRBV5-1 to TRBJ2-5; a possible D gene is TRBD1 (7 bases). This CDR3 has 16 amino acids. Germline V gene lookup returns CDR1 SGHRS and CDR2 YFSETQ. V was shortened by 4 bases and J by 2 bases, with 18 bases between the two germline ends. CDR3 DNA sequence: TGCGCCAGCAGCACCGGAGGGGGGACAGTACAAGAGACCCAGTACTTC. It encodes CASSTGGGTVQETQYF.

This clone has just a few counts. V gene TRBV5-8 combines with J gene TRBJ2-1, with D perhaps assigned TRBD1 or TRBD2 (5 bases each). The CDR3 covers 17 residues. In germline, CDR1 is SGHTS, CDR2 YDEGEE. Trimming left V 4 bases short and J 7 bases short, with 24 bases between. The CDR3 sequence: CASSVGTISSEVNEQFF. The CDR3, as DNA: TGTGCCAGCAGCGTCGGGACCATTAGCAGTGAGGTGAATGAGCAGTTCTTC.